Each of the 30 T cell receptor beta chains below was sequenced from the same sample in a study of T cell responses to AZD1222 COVID-19 vaccine. Sequencing used immunoSEQ multiplex PCR; TCRdb keeps in-frame clones, though not all of them. The data show tens of thousands of clones, approximately 85% seen once. This specimen was peripheral blood, taken on day 0 of MenACWY control vaccination. These receptors all come from an adult in good health.

This clone was observed a single time. This chain links TRBV19 with TRBJ2-3; D gene uncertain. Trimming shortened V by 7 bases and J by 0 bases, and 11 bases separated the two germline ends. Per the germline V gene, CDR1 is LNHDA and CDR2 is SQIVND (reference sequence). This CDR3 is 14 amino acids long. CDR3 DNA sequence: TGTGCCAGTACCACTCGGCGCAGCACAGATACGCAGTATTTT. Encoded protein: CASTTRRSTDTQYF.

The chain joins TRBV3-1 (or the pseudogene TRBV3-2) to TRBJ2-2, with D unresolved. The germline V and J ends were trimmed by 0 bases and 6 bases, with 5 bases remaining between them. The germline V gene encodes CDR1 LGHDT and CDR2 YNNKEL (reference sequence). The CDR3 covers 13 residues. CDR3 protein: CASSQETAGELFF. The CDR3, as DNA: TGTGCCAGCAGCCAAGAGACGGCCGGGGAGCTGTTTTTT.

The chain carries TRBV28 and TRBJ2-6; D is uncertain. In germline, CDR1 is MDHEN, CDR2 SYDVKM. Between the trimmed V and J ends, which lost 2 bases and 2 bases, there was a span of 1 base. The CDR3 is made up of 13 amino acids. This chain's CDR3 is CASSLAGANVLTF. The CDR3 nucleotides are TGTGCCAGCAGTTTAGCTGGGGCCAACGTCCTGACTTTC. Looking up the rest from reference TRBV28 and TRBJ2-6 gives the full variable domain: DVKVTQSSRYLVKRTGEKVFLECVQDMDHENMFWYRQDPGLGLRLIYFSYDVKMKEKGDIPEGYSVSREKKERFSLILESASTNQTSMYLCASSLAGANVLTFGAGSRLTVL.

Concerning this clone itself: A read error may account for a junction end that differs from germline. The chain uses TRBV7-7 and TRBJ2-3, with a tentative D call TRBD2 (5 bases). The CDR3 extends over 13 amino acids. The germline V gene encodes CDR1 SSHAT and CDR2 FNYEAQ (reference sequence). CDR3 loop: CASSLATDDTQYF. CDR3 bases: TGTGCTAGCAGCTTAGCGACGGATGATACGCAGTATTTT.

The rearrangement uses TRBV5-4 and TRBJ1-6, with D hard to call. CDR1 and CDR2 (germline): SGHNT, YYREEE (reference sequence). Trimming stripped 4 bases from V and 0 bases from J, with 11 bases between. The CDR3 spans 16 residues. The CDR3 loop reads CASSPDPSSYNSPLHF. CDR3 in DNA: TGTGCCAGCAGCCCGGACCCTAGCTCCTATAATTCACCCCTCCACTTT.

This chain links TRBV4-3 with TRBJ2-2, with D possibly matching TRBD1 (5 bases). Trimming took off 1 base at V and 7 bases at J, with 7 bases between the two ends. The CDR3 is 13 amino acids. Germline loops: CDR1 LGHNA, CDR2 YSLEER. The CDR3 region is CASSQGGHGELFF. The CDR3 nucleotides are TGCGCCAGCAGCCAAGGGGGCCACGGGGAGCTGTTTTTT.

This clone has a single count. DNA of the CDR3: TGCGCCAGCAGCTCTCTGGTAGGTTACGAGCAGTACTTC. Translating gives CASSSLVGYEQYF. The rearrangement links TRBV5-1 to TRBJ2-7; D is uncertain. Trimming took 3 bases from V and 4 from J, leaving 11 bases between them. Germline CDR1 SGHRS, CDR2 YFSETQ. The CDR3 is made up of 13 amino acids.

This chain connects TRBV19 to TRBJ2-2; D remains unclear. Germline CDR1 LNHDA, CDR2 SQIVND (reference sequence). There are 13 residues in the CDR3. V was shortened by 6 bases and J by 3 bases, with 8 bases between the two germline ends. The CDR3 region has the DNA TGTGCCAGTAGCCAAGTTGACACCGGGGAGCTGTTTTTT. Its translation is CASSQVDTGELFF.

This clone was picked up many times. The rearrangement uses TRBV28 and TRBJ2-7, with 10 bases that match TRBD1. Germline V lookup: CDR1 MDHEN, CDR2 SYDVKM. The CDR3 sequence is 21 residues long. V shed 6 bases and J 0 bases; nucleotides not matched to a gene: 23. For the CDR3, the DNA is TGTGCCAGCAGCCCTTTCTATCCCCGGGACAGGGGCCGACCTCCCTCCTACGAGCAGTACTTC. Its protein is CASSPFYPRDRGRPPSYEQYF.

This rearrangement joins TRBV10-3 to TRBJ1-1; D not resolved. From germline, CDR1 is ENHRY and CDR2 SYGVKD. Trimming removed 4 bases from V and 1 base from J, with 4 bases in between. The CDR3 extends over 12 amino acids. CDR3 DNA: TGTGCCATCAGTGCAGAGAACACTGAAGCTTTCTTT. Protein: CAISAENTEAFF.

The chain is built from TRBV5-1 and TRBJ1-1; D uncertain. Per the germline V gene, CDR1 is SGHRS and CDR2 is YFSETQ. Trimming took off 2 bases at V and 10 bases at J, with 12 bases between the two ends. This CDR3 spans 12 amino acids. Here the CDR3 reads CASSFLGQAAFF. In nucleotides, the CDR3 is TGCGCCAGCAGCTTCCTGGGCCAGGCAGCTTTCTTT.

V gene TRBV7-9 combines with J gene TRBJ1-4; no firm D call. Trimming removed 5 bases from V and 0 bases from J, with 19 bases in between. The CDR3 runs 18 residues. Germline CDR1 SEHNR, CDR2 FQNEAQ (reference sequence). The chain's CDR3 is CASSLLLGVTSTNEKLFF. For the CDR3, the DNA is TGTGCCAGCAGCCTACTCCTCGGGGTCACTTCAACTAATGAAAAACTGTTTTTT.

The chain uses TRBV2 and TRBJ1-1, with D possibly TRBD1 on 5 matching bases. The CDR3 has 14 residues. Trimming removed 5 bases from V and 2 bases from J, with 12 bases in between. CDR1 SNHLY and CDR2 FYNNEI come from the germline V gene. CDR3 amino acids: CASSKRQINTEAFF. DNA for the CDR3: TGTGCCAGCAGTAAAAGACAGATTAACACTGAAGCTTTCTTT.

CDR3 residues: CSASQASGRGYEQYF. The CDR3 bases are TGCAGTGCTAGTCAAGCTAGCGGGAGAGGATACGAGCAGTACTTC. The chain uses TRBV20-1 and TRBJ2-7; 10 bases fit TRBD2. This CDR3 spans 15 amino acids. Germline V gene sequence: CDR1 DFQATT, CDR2 SNEGSKA (reference sequence). Trimming removed 3 bases from V and 4 bases from J; junction bases left unmatched: 9.

The chain uses TRBV28 and TRBJ2-7; 9 nucleotides align to TRBD2. With V trimmed by 5 bases and J by 5 bases, 13 bases remained unmatched. Germline CDR1 is MDHEN and CDR2 is SYDVKM. The CDR3 extends over 16 amino acids. This CDR3 is CASSPRSSGRWNEQYF. In nucleotides, the CDR3 is TGTGCCAGCAGTCCACGTAGTAGCGGGAGATGGAACGAGCAGTACTTC.

This clone has a handful of counts. The chain joins TRBV7-9 to TRBJ2-7, with D hard to call. Germline V lookup: CDR1 SEHNR, CDR2 FQNEAQ (reference sequence). V lost 2 bases to trimming and J lost 2 bases, with 7 bases between them. This CDR3 contains 13 residues. CDR3 sequence (DNA): TGTGCCAGCAGCTTAAGCCCTACCTACGAGCAGTACTTC. It yields the protein CASSLSPTYEQYF.

The CDR3, as DNA: TGTGCCAGCAGCCCGACTTTCTCTAATAATTCACCCCTCCACTTT. This encodes CASSPTFSNNSPLHF. The chain uses TRBV7-9 and TRBJ1-6; D unresolved. Germline CDR1 reads SEHNR; CDR2 reads FQNEAQ (reference sequence). The CDR3 contains 15 residues. The V and J ends lost 5 bases and 5 bases respectively, with 13 bases between them.

The chain is built from TRBV5-1 and TRBJ2-7, with 14 bases matching TRBD2. V was clipped by 3 bases and J by 4 bases; unmatched bases: 12. CDR3 length: 18 amino acids. Germline V gene sequence: CDR1 SGHRS, CDR2 YFSETQ. The CDR3 loop reads CASSSLSGTSGSRYEQYF. The CDR3, as DNA: TGCGCCAGCAGCTCACTTTCCGGGACTAGCGGGAGTAGGTACGAGCAGTACTTC.

The V gene is TRBV9, the J gene TRBJ2-5; TRBD2 matches 8 bases. With 3 bases clipped from V and 4 bases from J, the junction kept 8 bases outside the gene matches. This CDR3 is 15 amino acids long. In germline, CDR1 is SGDLS, CDR2 YYNGEE. The CDR3 loop is CASSAAGLAPETQYF. The CDR3 nucleotides are TGTGCCAGCAGCGCAGCCGGACTAGCCCCAGAGACCCAGTACTTC.

J is TRBJ2-7 and V is TRBV10-1; D ambiguous. Per the germline V gene, CDR1 is WNHNN and CDR2 is SYGVQD (reference sequence). The CDR3 runs 14 residues. V shed 6 bases and J shed 6 bases, with 18 bases lying between them. CDR3 loop: CASSRDDLTGEQYF. CDR3 nucleotides: TGCGCCAGCAGCCGAGACGACCTCACGGGCGAGCAGTACTTC.

The chain recombines TRBV25-1 with TRBJ2-2; D might be TRBD2 (6 bases). This CDR3 is built from 15 residues. Germline CDR1 is MGHDK and CDR2 is SYGVNS. V was clipped by 3 bases and J by 6 bases, with 14 bases between them. CDR3 in DNA: TGTGCCAGCAGTGATCTGACTAGTCTATCCGGGGAGCTGTTTTTT. Translation: CASSDLTSLSGELFF. Combining the CDR3 with reference TRBV25-1 and TRBJ2-2 gives the whole variable domain EADIYQTPRYLVIGTGKKITLECSQTMGHDKMYWYQQDPGMELHLIHYSYGVNSTEKGDLSSESTVSRIRTEHFPLTLESARPSHTSQYLCASSDLTSLSGELFFGEGSRLTVL.

This rearrangement joins TRBV6-5 to TRBJ1-3; a weak D match, TRBD1 (5 bases). The CDR3 spans 14 residues. The ends were cut back, 6 bases at V and 4 bases at J, with 13 bases in the middle. The germline V gene encodes CDR1 MNHEY and CDR2 SVGAGI. The CDR3 here is CASSRDFTGNTIYF. The CDR3 coding sequence is TGTGCCAGCAGCAGGGACTTTACGGGAAACACCATATATTTT.

V gene TRBV10-3 combines with J gene TRBJ1-3, with 8 bases identical to TRBD1. CDR1 is ENHRY, CDR2 SYGVKD, per germline. The V segment lost 6 bases and the J segment 1 base; nucleotides outside the gene matches: 5. The CDR3 sequence is 15 residues long. CDR3 bases: TGTGCCATCAGGGCCGGACAGGGATCTGGAAACACCATATATTTT. It codes for CAIRAGQGSGNTIYF.

V usage is TRBV11-2 and J usage is TRBJ1-1; D may be TRBD1 (6 bases). V shed 2 bases and J shed 2 bases, with 15 bases lying between them. Germline CDR1 is SGHAT and CDR2 is FQNNGV. This CDR3 contains 16 residues. CDR3 coding DNA: TGTGCCAGCAGCTTAAAGACAGGACGGCTAAACACTGAAGCTTTCTTT. Amino acids: CASSLKTGRLNTEAFF.

The chain recombines TRBV6-5 with TRBJ2-1; 9 nucleotides line up with TRBD2. CDR3 length equals 15 residues. CDR1 is MNHEY and CDR2 is SVGAGI in the germline V gene. J gave up 7 bases and V 2 bases, and 6 bases lay outside the gene matches. CDR3 sequence reads: CASSYRSGGRNEQFF. CDR3 coding DNA: TGTGCCAGCAGTTACCGTAGCGGGGGTAGGAATGAGCAGTTCTTC.

The V call is TRBV25-1, the J call TRBJ2-3; TRBD2 aligns across 7 bases. The CDR3 has 13 amino acids. The trim removed 6 bases at V and 4 bases at J, leaving 4 bases unmatched. Germline V gives CDR1 MGHDK, CDR2 SYGVNS. CDR3 sequence reads: CASSVRGADTQYF. The CDR3 DNA follows: TGTGCCAGCAGCGTACGGGGGGCAGATACGCAGTATTTT.

In this sample, this clone turned up once. The CDR3 nucleotides read TGTGCCAGCAGTTATACCCCGACTAGCACAGATACGCAGTATTTT. Translation: CASSYTPTSTDTQYF. The chain uses TRBV6-2 or TRBV6-3 and TRBJ2-3; D gene uncertain. Germline V gene lookup returns CDR1 MNHEY and CDR2 SVGEGT. V lost 3 bases and J lost 0, with 10 bases in between. The CDR3 is 15 amino acids.

The V call is TRBV7-9, the J call TRBJ1-3; D is possibly TRBD1 (5 bases). V was clipped by 1 base and J by 3 bases, with 10 bases between them. This CDR3 comprises 15 residues. Germline CDR1 SEHNR, CDR2 FQNEAQ (reference sequence). The chain's CDR3 is CASSLDPGIGNTIYF. In DNA, the CDR3 is TGTGCCAGCAGCTTAGATCCAGGGATTGGAAACACCATATATTTT.

This clone was counted only a few times. The chain recombines TRBV19 with TRBJ2-1, with TRBD2 identical over 12 bases. CDR1 and CDR2 (germline): LNHDA, SQIVND (reference sequence). This CDR3 spans 17 amino acids. Trimming at V came to 4 bases and at J to 3 bases, leaving 7 bases not matched to a gene. DNA for the CDR3: TGTGCCAGTAGTACCTTTACTAGCGGGAGGAACTACAATGAGCAGTTCTTC. It codes for CASSTFTSGRNYNEQFF.

This clone was observed a few times. This chain joins TRBV3-1 (or the pseudogene TRBV3-2) and TRBJ1-5; D is undetermined. This CDR3 has 14 residues. V gave up 1 base and J gave up 1 base, with 5 bases separating them. Germline V lookup: CDR1 LGHDT, CDR2 YNNKEL (reference sequence). CDR3 nucleotide sequence: TGTGCCAGCAGCCAAGGACGGAGCAATCAGCCCCAGCATTTT. This translates into CASSQGRSNQPQHF.